These 5 T cell receptor beta chains originate from one sample sequenced in a study of neurological immune-mediated disorders. MiXCR, run by TCRdb on the 5' RACE reads, gives a single entry per CDR3 protein. The sample consists of 65,000 to 90,000 distinct CDR3 sequences, more than 3% of them appearing once. The material sequenced was PBMCs. The receptors were gathered from a woman aged 50 to 60 with multiple sclerosis.

This clonotype was seen ten or more times. The chain recombines TRBV7-9 with TRBJ1-1, with D unclear. Deletions cut 5 bases from V and 6 bases from J, with 4 bases between. Germline V gene data show CDR1 as SEHNR and CDR2 as FQNEAQ (reference sequence). The CDR3 has 10 amino acids. The CDR3 loop is CASSLSEAFF. The CDR3 DNA follows: TGTGCCAGCAGCCTATCTGAAGCTTTCTTT.

This clonotype showed up many times. The rearrangement joins TRBV7-6 to TRBJ2-7, with D perhaps TRBD2 (6 bases). Trimming left V 5 bases short and J 0 bases short, with 14 bases between. In germline, CDR1 is SGHVS, CDR2 FNYEAQ. The CDR3 loop spans 15 amino acids. This chain's CDR3 is CASSPISGSSYEQYF. CDR3 bases: TGTGCCAGCAGCCCCATTAGCGGAAGCTCCTACGAGCAGTACTTC.

This clonotype has ten or more counts. The V and J genes are TRBV10-3 and TRBJ2-2; 10 nucleotides agree with TRBD2. Germline V CDR1 and CDR2: ENHRY, SYGVKD. This CDR3 region has 16 residues. V gave up 8 bases and J gave up 6 bases; unmatched junction bases: 12. CDR3 in DNA: TGTGCCATCTTTACTTCGAGCGGGGGGGCCCCCGGGGAGCTGTTTTTT. It codes for CAIFTSSGGAPGELFF.

This clonotype occurred many times. The chain carries TRBV20-1 and TRBJ2-2; D might be TRBD1 (5 bases). In germline, CDR1 is DFQATT, CDR2 SNEGSKA (reference sequence). This CDR3 has 14 amino acids. Trimming cost V 1 base and J 6 bases, with 12 bases left between them. CDR3 nucleotides: TGCAGTGCTAGAGTATTTGTGGGGCCCGGGGAGCTGTTTTTT. Amino acids: CSARVFVGPGELFF.

Ten or more counts support this clonotype. CDR3 sequence reads: CASSYSREGGNQPQHF. The CDR3 DNA sequence: TGTGCCAGCAGTTACAGCAGGGAGGGGGGCAATCAGCCCCAGCATTTT. The genes are TRBV6-6 and TRBJ1-5; the D gene is possibly TRBD1 (6 bases). V dropped 2 bases and J dropped 2 bases, with 13 bases sitting between them. The CDR3 has 16 residues. Germline CDR1 reads MNHNY; CDR2 reads SVGAGI (reference sequence).